This T cell receptor (beta chain) stems from a study of T cells in localized non-small cell lung cancer. The study, taken as a whole, reports: A median approximately 57 of the top 100 tumor clones appeared in adjacent lung. A higher density of T cells in blood coincided with extended overall survival.

The table came from immunoSEQ multiplex PCR; TCRdb's copy has only in-frame clones and leaves some out. Among approximately 83,000 clones listed, 70% to 90% were seen once. Trimming removed 5 bases from V and 3 bases from J, with 4 bases in between. Germline CDR1 and CDR2: GTSNPN and SVGIG (reference sequence). The CDR3 is 10 amino acids. This clone appeared a few times. Its antigen is unidentified. The clonotype was recovered from a woman between 35 and 70 years old with stage I squamous cell lung carcinoma. The material sequenced was peripheral blood, taken before any cancer treatment. The V gene is TRBV30, the J gene TRBJ1-1; no firm D call. The CDR3 loop reads CAWDDTEAFF. In DNA, the CDR3 is TGTGCCTGGGATGACACTGAAGCTTTCTTT.